This T cell receptor (beta chain) originates from a study of blood T cell repertoires in COVID-19. Study in general: Specimens from acute and convalescent COVID-19 originated in the United States, Italy and Spain. PBMCs, B-cell-depleted T cells, or T cells provided the cDNA or gDNA that made up the material.

As originally analysed: For nucleated cells, counts were estimated from reference gene primer amplification. The assay was immunoSEQ multiplex PCR, and TCRdb's table has in-frame clones only and misses some. V and J calls and clone size follow that table, whereas D and trimming were derived from the DNA. This table has about 70,000 clones, about 86% appearing once. CDR3 length: 16 residues. Germline V gene lookup returns CDR1 LNHNV and CDR2 YYDKDF (reference sequence). Trimming took 0 bases from V and 3 from J; bases not matched to a gene: 6. The clonotype was recovered from a man in his forties or fifties with COVID-19, enrolled during active disease. J is TRBJ2-3 and V is TRBV15, with 7 bases that match TRBD1. Specimen: peripheral blood. As DNA, the CDR3 is TGTGCCACCAGCAGAGAAACAGGGGTAGGAACAGATACGCAGTATTTT. Translating gives CATSRETGVGTDTQYF.